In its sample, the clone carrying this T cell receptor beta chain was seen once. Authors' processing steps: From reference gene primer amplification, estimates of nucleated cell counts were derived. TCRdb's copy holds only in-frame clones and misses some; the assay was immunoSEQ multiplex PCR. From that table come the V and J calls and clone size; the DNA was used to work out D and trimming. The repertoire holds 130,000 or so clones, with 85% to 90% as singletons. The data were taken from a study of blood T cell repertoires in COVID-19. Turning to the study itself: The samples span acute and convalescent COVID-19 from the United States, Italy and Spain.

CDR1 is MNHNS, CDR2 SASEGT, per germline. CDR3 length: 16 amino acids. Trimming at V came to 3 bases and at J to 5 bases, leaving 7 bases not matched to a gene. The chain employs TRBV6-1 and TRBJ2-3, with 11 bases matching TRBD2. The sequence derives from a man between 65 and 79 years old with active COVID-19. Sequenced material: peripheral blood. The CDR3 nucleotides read TGTGCCAGCAGTGACTTAGCGGGAGGGCCGGGAGATACGCAGTATTTT. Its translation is CASSDLAGGPGDTQYF.